Below are 25 T cell receptor beta chains sequenced from a single sample in a study of T cell repertoires in cytomegalovirus infection. No antigen has been identified for these receptors. TCRdb recomputed calls from the reads with MiXCR, one row per CDR3 protein. The table has more than 300,000 distinct CDR3 sequences, approximately 35% seen once. This specimen consisted of cultured PBMCs, obtained from culture after CMV antigen stimulation. These receptors were taken from a human donor in good health (CMV status not recorded). Some clones in this sample may be carry-over from other donors' samples.

This rearrangement joins TRBV24-1 to TRBJ2-3; no reliable D call. Germline V CDR1 and CDR2: KGHDR, SFDVKD. Trimming took off 0 bases at V and 6 bases at J, with 0 bases between the two ends. This CDR3 comprises 11 residues. CDR3 nucleotides: TGTGCCACCAGTGATTTGGATACGCAGTATTTT. Translation: CATSDLDTQYF.

J is TRBJ2-1 and V is TRBV19; 9 bases are a match to TRBD2. The J segment lost 5 bases and the V segment lost 7 bases, leaving 9 bases of the junction unmatched. There are 15 residues in the CDR3. Per germline, CDR1 LNHDA and CDR2 SQIVND (reference sequence). For the CDR3, the DNA is TGTGCCAGTACTCCTTGGGCGGGAGGGAACAATGAGCAGTTCTTC. Amino acid sequence: CASTPWAGGNNEQFF.

This clonotype has just a few counts. CDR3 sequence reads: CASSPPRGGQGQPQHF. The CDR3 DNA reads TGTGCCAGCAGTCCCCCCAGGGGGGGGCAGGGTCAGCCCCAGCATTTT. The chain carries TRBV28 and TRBJ1-5, with TRBD1 matching 7 bases. Germline assignment: CDR1 MDHEN and CDR2 SYDVKM. The CDR3 length is 16 residues. V lost 5 bases to trimming and J lost 6 bases; unmatched junction nucleotides: 13. Based on the CDR3 plus reference TRBV28 and TRBJ1-5, the full variable domain is DVKVTQSSRYLVKRTGEKVFLECVQDMDHENMFWYRQDPGLGLRLIYFSYDVKMKEKGDIPEGYSVSREKKERFSLILESASTNQTSMYLCASSPPRGGQGQPQHFGDGTRLSIL.

The chain recombines TRBV4-1 with TRBJ2-1; D gene unclear. Germline V gene sequence: CDR1 MGHRA, CDR2 YSYEKL. V lost 1 base and J 10 bases, leaving 8 bases between the germline ends. This CDR3 region has 12 residues. CDR3 protein: CASSQVLWEQFF. In nucleotides, the CDR3 is TGCGCCAGCAGCCAAGTTCTGTGGGAGCAGTTCTTC.

This clonotype was seen a few times. The rearrangement links TRBV6-2 or TRBV6-3 to TRBJ2-1, with D unclear. Germline CDR1 MNHEY, CDR2 SVGEGT. This CDR3 spans 14 amino acids. V shed 7 bases and J shed 0 bases, with 10 bases lying between them. The DNA for the CDR3 is TGTGCCAGCACCGGGTGGAGCTCCTACAATGAGCAGTTCTTC. It translates to CASTGWSSYNEQFF.

This clonotype was counted only a few times. The V gene is TRBV19, the J gene TRBJ1-1; TRBD1 might be the D (5 bases). The CDR3 has 17 amino acids. Deletions cut 4 bases from V and 7 bases from J, with 25 bases between. Germline CDR1 is LNHDA and CDR2 is SQIVND (reference sequence). The CDR3 sequence is CASSTPRHRSRSNEAFF. CDR3 sequence (DNA): TGTGCCAGTAGTACTCCTAGACACAGGTCTCGTTCCAATGAAGCTTTCTTT.

The V gene is TRBV5-5, the J gene TRBJ2-7, with 7 bases aligning to TRBD2. The CDR3 runs to 13 residues. The ends lost 4 bases at V and 6 bases at J; junction bases unmatched: 7. Germline V lookup: CDR1 SGHKS, CDR2 YYEKEE (reference sequence). The CDR3 nucleotides read TGTGCCAGCAGCCTACAGACTAGCTCCGAGCAGTACTTC. It specifies CASSLQTSSEQYF.

The DNA of the CDR3 is TGCAGCGGAGGACAGAAACAAGAGACCCAGTACTTC. Its translation: CSGGQKQETQYF. The chain uses TRBV29-1 and TRBJ2-5; D possibly corresponds to TRBD1 (6 bases). V was shortened by 7 bases and J by 2 bases, with 11 bases between the two germline ends. The CDR3 runs 12 residues. CDR1 is SQVTM and CDR2 is ANQGSEA in the germline V gene.

Many counts were recorded for this clonotype. The chain is built from TRBV7-2 and TRBJ1-2, with D perhaps matching TRBD1 (5 bases). The CDR3 contains 18 residues. CDR1 is SGHTA, CDR2 FQGNSA, per germline. Trimming cost V 2 bases and J 0 bases, with 19 bases left between them. The CDR3 protein is CASSLSVVQGITNYGYTF. DNA for the CDR3: TGTGCCAGCAGCTTATCTGTCGTCCAGGGCATAACTAACTATGGCTACACCTTC.

The chain links TRBV10-3 to TRBJ1-6, with 8 bases matching TRBD1. CDR1 and CDR2 from the germline V gene are ENHRY and SYGVKD. Trimming took 6 bases from V and 8 from J; bases not matched to a gene: 9. The CDR3 spans 15 residues. The chain's CDR3 is CAISDTRTGYSPLHF. In nucleotides, the CDR3 is TGTGCCATCAGCGACACACGGACAGGGTATTCACCCCTCCACTTT.

As for this clonotype: One end of the junction is discordant with germline, which a read error may explain. This chain connects TRBV19 to TRBJ1-2; D is uncertain. Germline V gene lookup returns CDR1 LNHDA and CDR2 SQIVND (reference sequence). The CDR3 extends over 13 amino acids. CDR3 in amino acids: CASSIDRIYGYAF. The CDR3 nucleotides read TGTGCCAGTAGTATAGACAGGATCTATGGCTACGCCTTC.

The chain recombines TRBV12-3 or TRBV12-4 with TRBJ2-7; no firm D call. The CDR3 spans 13 residues. Between the trimmed V and J ends, which lost 7 bases and 3 bases, there was a span of 13 bases. The CDR3 DNA follows: TGTGCCAGCACTAAGGCCCCCGTCTACGAGCAGTACTTC. It codes for CASTKAPVYEQYF.

V gene TRBV28 combines with J gene TRBJ1-5; 10 bases fit TRBD1. CDR1 and CDR2 (germline): MDHEN, SYDVKM. V trimming: 4 bases; J trimming: 7 bases; junction bases outside the gene matches: 13. The CDR3 extends over 17 amino acids. This CDR3 reads CASSSRQGAIPYQPQHF. In nucleotides, the CDR3 is TGTGCCAGCAGTTCGAGACAGGGGGCGATCCCCTACCAGCCCCAGCATTTT.

This clonotype was counted a few times. The chain combines TRBV6-1 with TRBJ2-3, with 9 positions matching TRBD1. In germline, CDR1 is MNHNS, CDR2 SASEGT. Trimming at V came to 6 bases and at J to 2 bases, leaving 9 bases not matched to a gene. This CDR3 is 16 amino acids long. CDR3 loop: CASRDTGTGFTDTQYF. The CDR3 nucleotides are TGTGCCAGCAGAGACACCGGGACAGGGTTCACAGATACGCAGTATTTT.

The V gene is TRBV18, the J gene TRBJ2-5; D is undetermined. The CDR3 has 14 amino acids. The germline CDR1 and CDR2 sequences are KGHSH and LQKENI. V lost 8 bases, J lost 1 base, and 14 bases lay in between. The CDR3 sequence is CASVTAPAQETQYF. The CDR3 DNA sequence: TGTGCCAGCGTAACCGCCCCGGCCCAAGAGACCCAGTACTTC. The variable domain in full, completed from reference TRBV18 and TRBJ2-5, reads NAGVMQNPRHLVRRRGQEARLRCSPMKGHSHVYWYRQLPEEGLKFMVYLQKENIIDESGMPKERFSAEFPKEGPSILRIQQVVRGDSAAYFCASVTAPAQETQYFGPGTRLLVL.

The chain uses TRBV29-1 and TRBJ2-2; D is perhaps TRBD1 (6 bases). There are 16 residues in the CDR3. Trimming cost V 2 bases and J 2 bases, with 15 bases left between them. The V gene's germline CDR1 is SQVTM and CDR2 ANQGSEA. As DNA, the CDR3 is TGCAGCGTTGAACTCAGGGGTATAGAAAACACCGGGGAGCTGTTTTTT. Amino acid sequence: CSVELRGIENTGELFF.

This clonotype appeared a few times. The rearrangement uses TRBV2 and TRBJ2-7, with D maybe TRBD1 (5 bases). V lost 6 bases, J lost 3 bases, and 9 bases lay in between. CDR1 SNHLY and CDR2 FYNNEI come from the germline V gene. The CDR3 is 12 residues long. CDR3 residues: CASRQELYEQYV. The CDR3 region has the DNA TGTGCCAGCAGACAGGAACTCTACGAGCAGTACGTC.

In regard to this clonotype: Mismatch with germline at one junction end may stem from a read error. The gene calls are TRBV7-3 and TRBJ2-2, with 11 bases lining up with TRBD1. The germline CDR1 and CDR2 sequences are SGHTA and FQGTGA. The CDR3 consists of 16 residues. The CDR3 protein is CASSFGTGGRTGELFF. In nucleotides, the CDR3 is TGTGCTAGCAGCTTTGGGACAGGGGGACGCACCGGGGAGCTGTTTTTT.

The V call is TRBV7-2, the J call TRBJ2-1; TRBD2 aligns across 12 bases. Trimming cost V 3 bases and J 0 bases; bases outside gene matches: 3. This CDR3 region has 17 residues. The germline V gene encodes CDR1 SGHTA and CDR2 FQGNSA. The CDR3 DNA sequence: TGTGCCAGCAGCTTGGGACTAGCGGGCCTCTCCTACAATGAGCAGTTCTTC. Translating gives CASSLGLAGLSYNEQFF. The entire variable domain, with the rest obtained from reference TRBV7-2 and TRBJ2-1, is as follows: GAGVSQSPSNKVTEKGKDVELRCDPISGHTALYWYRQSLGQGLEFLIYFQGNSAPDKSGLPSDRFSAERTGGSVSTLTIQRTQQEDSAVYLCASSLGLAGLSYNEQFFGPGTRLTVL.

The chain recombines TRBV7-8 with TRBJ2-1; TRBD2 might be the D (6 bases). The CDR3 extends over 15 amino acids. Germline V gene data show CDR1 as SGHVS and CDR2 as FQNEAQ. V was cut by 3 bases and J by 3 bases, with 12 bases left in between. The CDR3: CASSFTERVYNEQFF. In DNA, the CDR3 is TGTGCCAGCAGCTTCACGGAGCGGGTCTACAATGAGCAGTTCTTC.

In this sample, this clonotype turned up a few times. This chain joins TRBV7-2 and TRBJ2-1, with no clear D. The CDR3 has 12 residues. V was cut by 5 bases and J by 1 base, with 3 bases left in between. The germline V gene has CDR1 SGHTA and CDR2 FQGNSA. The CDR3 is CASSQSYNEQFF. For the CDR3, the DNA is TGTGCCAGCAGCCAGTCCTACAATGAGCAGTTCTTC.

This clonotype has just a few counts. The rearrangement links TRBV15 to TRBJ2-1; 9 positions match TRBD2. The CDR3 sequence is 19 residues long. Germline trimming cut 0 bases from V and 7 bases from J; bases unmatched to any gene: 16. Germline V gene lookup returns CDR1 LNHNV and CDR2 YYDKDF (reference sequence). The CDR3 here is CATSRDPSGRTSWGNEQFF. The CDR3 bases are TGTGCCACCAGCAGAGATCCCAGCGGGAGGACCTCGTGGGGGAATGAGCAGTTCTTC.

The chain employs TRBV19 and TRBJ1-2; D not certain. This CDR3 spans 15 amino acids. V lost 5 bases to trimming and J lost 1 base, with 14 bases between them. Germline V gives CDR1 LNHDA, CDR2 SQIVND (reference sequence). The CDR3 here is CASSVSLNFNYGYTF. The CDR3 nucleotides are TGTGCCAGTAGTGTATCACTGAATTTTAACTATGGCTACACCTTC.

This clonotype has a handful of counts. The genes are TRBV10-3 and TRBJ1-1; 8 bases map to TRBD1. The CDR3 is 14 residues long. The germline gives CDR1 ENHRY, CDR2 SYGVKD. Losses at the gene ends were 2 bases for V and 5 bases for J; bases not matched to a gene: 4. The CDR3: CAISEGQGVTEAFF. Written as DNA, the CDR3 is TGTGCCATCAGTGAGGGACAGGGCGTGACTGAAGCTTTCTTT.

The chain is built from TRBV29-1 and TRBJ1-4; tentatively, D is TRBD1 (5 bases). V was shortened by 2 bases and J by 4 bases, with 8 bases between the two germline ends. Germline CDR1 SQVTM, CDR2 ANQGSEA. The CDR3 has 13 amino acids. DNA of the CDR3: TGCAGCGTTGAACATGACAGTAATGAAAAACTGTTTTTT. Amino acid sequence: CSVEHDSNEKLFF.